Following are 26 T cell receptor delta chains from one sample sequenced in a study of gamma-delta chains in newborns, infants, children. TCRdb reanalysed the reads via CATT. The sample has roughly 4,500 delta-chain clones; 5% are singletons. Sequenced input: blood. The receptors originated from a child who was a newborn, infant or young child, either healthy, febrile or measles-vaccinated (not recorded which).

The chain couples TRDV3 to TRDJ1, with TRDD2 identical over 8 bases. In germline, CDR1 is TVYSNPD, CDR2 GDNSRS (reference sequence). CDR3 size: 15 residues. Trimming cost V 4 bases and J 2 bases; bases outside gene matches: 12. The CDR3 is CASAFLTRGTDKLIF. The CDR3 DNA follows: TGTGCCTCCGCCTTCCTAACACGAGGGACCGATAAACTCATCTTT.

For this clone: Mismatch with germline at one junction end may stem from a read error. The gene calls are TRDV2 and TRDJ3; D possibly corresponds to TRDD3 (6 bases). Germline CDR1 reads GEAIGNYY; CDR2 reads EKD. The CDR3 is 17 amino acids. CDR3 sequence reads: CACDTVLESWGTRQMFF. The CDR3 DNA reads as TGTGCCTGTGACACCGTACTGGAGTCCTGGGGCACCCGACAGATGTTTTTC.

This clone was seen more than once but under ten times. V gene TRDV1 combines with J gene TRDJ1, with 7 positions matching TRDD2. The CDR3 spans 12 residues. The germline gives CDR1 TSWWSYY, CDR2 QGS. After removal of 4 bases from V and 9 bases from J, the junction contained 5 bases not matched to a gene. In DNA form, the CDR3 reads TGTGCTCTTGGGGGTTCCTACCCCGAACTCATCTTT. Translation gives CALGGSYPELIF.

This clone was observed a handful of times. The J gene is TRDJ1, the V gene TRDV3; either TRDD2 or TRDD3 may supply D (7 bases each). The CDR3 spans 18 residues. The germline V gene encodes CDR1 TVYSNPD and CDR2 GDNSRS (reference sequence). V gave up 5 bases and J gave up 3 bases, with 31 bases separating them. The CDR3 DNA reads as TGTGCCGGACTTCCTAAGCCGTACCGGGGGATCCGCCCCGATAAACTCATCTTT. Translated: CAGLPKPYRGIRPDKLIF. The entire variable domain, with the rest obtained from reference TRDV3 and TRDJ1, is as follows: CDKVTQSSPDQTVASGSEVVLLCTYDTVYSNPDLFWYRIRPDYSFQFVFYGDNSRSEGADFTQGRFSVKHILTQKAFHLVISPVRTEDSATYYCAGLPKPYRGIRPDKLIFGKGTRVTVEP.

This clone is medium-sized in the sample. The chain joins TRDV1 to TRDJ1; D gene unclear. The V end lost 0 bases, the J end lost 0 bases, and 5 bases lay between the germline ends. The CDR3 extends over 14 amino acids. Germline loops: CDR1 TSWWSYY, CDR2 QGS. The CDR3 bases are TGTGCTCTTGGGGAACTACTGTACACCGATAAACTCATCTTT. The encoded protein is CALGELLYTDKLIF.

A note on this clone: This may be a read error, as it is one base from a much larger clone. The rearrangement links TRDV2 to TRDJ1, with 12 bases aligning to TRDD3. The germline CDR1 and CDR2 sequences are GEAIGNYY and EKD. This CDR3 region has 16 residues. CDR3 residues: CARDILGDTDTDKLIF. The CDR3 nucleotides read TGTGCCCGTGACATACTGGGGGATACCGACACCGATAAACTCATCTTT.

The rearrangement links TRDV3 to TRDJ1, with TRDD3 matching 9 bases. Assignment of the J gene here rests on matching the DNA to germline, because TCRdb gives none. The CDR3 contains 15 residues. CDR1 and CDR2 (germline): TVYSNPD, GDNSRS (reference sequence). The CDR3 loop reads CAFLRGDTNTDKLIF. The CDR3 DNA follows: TGTGCTTTCCTGCGGGGGGATACAAATACCGATAAACTCATCTTT.

This clone is labeled as large (0.1 to 1%). Other DNA sequences from this sample encode an identical CDR3 as well. The V call is TRDV2, the J call TRDJ2, with 7 bases identical to TRDD3. The CDR3 extends over 16 amino acids. The V gene end was trimmed by 0 bases and the J gene end by 0 bases; junction bases not matched to a gene: 3. CDR1 is GEAIGNYY and CDR2 is EKD in the germline V gene. As DNA, the CDR3 is TGTGCCTGTGACACCGTTGGGGGAGCTTTGACAGCACAACTCTTCTTT. Amino acid sequence: CACDTVGGALTAQLFF.

This clone occurred a few times. Other DNA variants within this sample encode the same CDR3. The chain uses TRDV2 and TRDJ3; 7 positions match TRDD3. There are 18 residues in the CDR3. CDR1 is GEAIGNYY and CDR2 is EKD in the germline V gene. V trimming: 1 base; J trimming: 0 bases; junction bases outside the gene matches: 5. The DNA of the CDR3 is TGTGCCTGTGACACTGTGGGGGAGAGCTCCTGGGACACCCGACAGATGTTTTTC. Translating gives CACDTVGESSWDTRQMFF.

The J gene is TRDJ2, the V gene TRAV29/DV5, with 8 bases identical to TRDD3. The J gene was missing in TCRdb and was found by matching the end of the DNA to germline. The CDR3 loop spans 18 amino acids. The trim removed 0 bases at V and 0 bases at J, leaving 10 bases unmatched. Germline V gives CDR1 NSMFDY, CDR2 ISSIKDK. The CDR3 nucleotides read TGTGCAGCAAGCGATCCCCACTGGGGGCCCTCTTTGACAGCACAACTCTTCTTT. It is translated as CAASDPHWGPSLTAQLFF.

This clone was picked up a small number of times. Being one base from a much bigger clone, this may be a read error. The rearrangement joins TRDV2 to TRDJ3; D might be TRDD3 (6 bases). Looked up from germline, CDR1 is GEAIGNYY and CDR2 is EKD. This CDR3 has 17 amino acids. V was cut by 3 bases and J by 1 base, with 12 bases left in between. CDR3 DNA: TGTGCCTGTGACGCCGCCGGGGGATCCTGGGACACCCGACAGATGTTTTTC. Translating it yields CACDAAGGSWDTRQMFF.

The chain uses TRDV1 and TRDJ1; 12 positions agree with TRDD3. This CDR3 comprises 20 residues. The V gene end was trimmed by 9 bases and the J gene end by 0 bases; junction bases not matched to a gene: 20. CDR1 is TSWWSYY and CDR2 is QGS in the germline V gene. CDR3 sequence: CALQWSITGGYTPYTDKLIF. CDR3 nucleotide sequence: TGTGCTCTCCAATGGTCCATTACTGGGGGATACACCCCTTACACCGATAAACTCATCTTT.

The chain links TRDV2 to TRDJ3; weak D call: TRDD3 (6 bases). Assignment of the J gene here rests on matching the DNA to germline, because TCRdb gives none. Germline CDR1 and CDR2: GEAIGNYY and EKD. Trimming pared 0 bases from V and 2 bases from J, leaving 19 bases between. The CDR3 is 20 residues long. The CDR3 loop is CACDTVGEPGETWDTRQMFF. The DNA of the CDR3 is TGTGCCTGTGACACCGTAGGAGAGCCGGGGGAAACCTGGGACACCCGACAGATGTTTTTC.

This chain joins TRDV2 and TRDJ1; 7 positions match TRDD3. The germline CDR1 and CDR2 sequences are GEAIGNYY and EKD. V lost 3 bases and J lost 6; bases outside the gene matches: 15. This CDR3 comprises 16 residues. CDR3 in amino acids: CACDRFPSGGDNKLIF. CDR3 bases: TGTGCCTGTGACCGATTCCCCTCCGGAGGGGATAATAAACTCATCTTT.

In DNA, the CDR3 is TGTGCCTTTGGATACCCAAGCTCCTGGGACACCCGACAGATGTTTTTC. Protein product: CAFGYPSSWDTRQMFF. The rearrangement joins TRDV3 to TRDJ3; D perhaps matches TRDD3 (6 bases). Germline-derived CDR1 and CDR2 are TVYSNPD and GDNSRS (reference sequence). The CDR3 contains 16 residues. Trimming cost V 2 bases and J 0 bases, with 11 bases left between them. The whole variable domain, remainder taken from reference TRDV3 and TRDJ3, is CDKVTQSSPDQTVASGSEVVLLCTYDTVYSNPDLFWYRIRPDYSFQFVFYGDNSRSEGADFTQGRFSVKHILTQKAFHLVISPVRTEDSATYYCAFGYPSSWDTRQMFFGTGIKLFVEP.

In this sample, this clone turned up a few times. This chain links TRDV2 with TRDJ3; 7 bases fit TRDD3. There are 19 residues in the CDR3. Trimming took 1 base from V and 3 from J; bases not matched to a gene: 11. CDR1 and CDR2 from the germline V gene are GEAIGNYY and EKD. In DNA form, the CDR3 reads TGTGCCTGTGACACTATAACTGGGGAACTGAGCTGGGACACCCGACAGATGTTTTTC. Translating it yields CACDTITGELSWDTRQMFF.

The CDR3 sequence is CALGERGNWGIRVDKLIF. The CDR3 nucleotides are TGTGCTCTTGGGGAACGGGGAAACTGGGGGATACGCGTCGATAAACTCATCTTT. This chain links TRDV1 with TRDJ1; 13 bases align to TRDD3. The J gene comes from matching the DNA to germline here; TCRdb lacks it. V lost 1 base, J lost 4 bases, and 9 bases stayed unmatched. The CDR3 consists of 18 residues. In germline, CDR1 is TSWWSYY, CDR2 QGS.

The sample holds a few counts of this clone. The chain links TRDV1 to TRDJ1; the match to TRDD2 covers 9 bases. The V gene's germline CDR1 is TSWWSYY and CDR2 QGS. The CDR3 spans 21 residues. The V and J ends lost 4 bases and 0 bases, in that order; junction bases with no gene match: 21. The CDR3 coding sequence is TGTGCTCTTGGGGCTCGCCTTCCTACGAGCTGGGGGTTACGTGACACCGATAAACTCATCTTT. This gives the protein CALGARLPTSWGLRDTDKLIF.

The J gene corresponds to TRDJ3; a V gene call is absent; the table assigns TRDD3, which was not confirmed against the DNA. This CDR3 is built from 17 residues. CDR3 in amino acids: CATVWWDTSWATRQMFF. CDR3 DNA: TGTGCCACCGTCTGGTGGGACACCTCCTGGGCCACCCGACAGATGTTTTTC.

CDR3 bases: TGTGCTCTTGGGGAAACGGGTGCGGGATACGCGGGTATAGCTTTGACAGCACAACTCTTCTTT. It yields the protein CALGETGAGYAGIALTAQLFF. The rearrangement joins TRDV1 to TRDJ2; TRDD3 matches at 8 bases. Germline CDR1 TSWWSYY, CDR2 QGS. J was trimmed by 0 bases and V by 2 bases; bases with no gene match: 17. CDR3 length equals 21 residues.

By share of the sample, this clone is medium-sized. The chain recombines TRDV2 with TRDJ3; D unresolved. The CDR3 is 18 residues long. V shed 3 bases and J shed 0 bases, with 14 bases lying between them. Germline V CDR1 and CDR2: GEAIGNYY, EKD. CDR3 protein: CACDPVSFSSWDTRQMFF. The DNA for the CDR3 is TGTGCCTGTGACCCCGTCTCCTTTAGCTCCTGGGACACCCGACAGATGTTTTTC.

This clone has only a few counts. The chain is built from TRDV1 and TRDJ1; possibly TRDD2 for D (8 bases). Germline CDR1 reads TSWWSYY; CDR2 reads QGS. V shed 1 base and J shed 0 bases, with 60 bases lying between them. The CDR3 is 32 residues long. CDR3: CALGERTFLRWVVELGAPANRRSTFYTDKLIF. In DNA form, the CDR3 reads TGTGCTCTTGGGGAACGAACCTTCCTAAGGTGGGTGGTGGAGCTGGGGGCCCCCGCCAATCGTCGGTCTACCTTTTACACCGATAAACTCATCTTT.

The chain uses TRDV2 and TRDJ1, with 10 bases matching TRDD3. Trimming at V came to 2 bases and at J to 4 bases, leaving 6 bases not matched to a gene. The CDR3 totals 15 residues. Germline V lookup: CDR1 GEAIGNYY, CDR2 EKD. For the CDR3, the DNA is TGTGCCTGTGACAAACTGGGGGATCCCTTCGATAAACTCATCTTT. Translation gives CACDKLGDPFDKLIF.

The chain is built from TRDV2 and TRDJ2, with 10 bases that match TRDD3. The V segment lost 3 bases and the J segment 7 bases; nucleotides outside the gene matches: 10. CDR1 is GEAIGNYY, CDR2 EKD, per germline. The CDR3 is 16 amino acids. In DNA form, the CDR3 reads TGTGCCTGTGACTTCATAACTGGGGGATCAATAGCACAACTCTTCTTT. It codes for CACDFITGGSIAQLFF.

There are a few counts of this clone. This could be a read error, since a much larger clone is one nucleotide away. Within the sample, other DNA sequences also encode this same CDR3. The chain couples TRDV2 to TRDJ2; 10 nucleotides line up with TRDD3. CDR1 and CDR2 (germline): GEAIGNYY, EKD. The V gene end was trimmed by 1 base and the J gene end by 1 base; junction bases not matched to a gene: 5. The CDR3 covers 17 residues. The DNA for the CDR3 is TGTGCCTGTGACACGCTGGGGGATAGAGGTTTGACAGCACAACTCTTCTTT. Translation gives CACDTLGDRGLTAQLFF.

The sample holds a few counts of this clone. This rearrangement joins TRDV1 to TRDJ1; 7 bases map to TRDD2. V lost 4 bases to trimming and J lost 2 bases; unmatched junction nucleotides: 22. The germline V gene has CDR1 TSWWSYY and CDR2 QGS. The length of the CDR3 is 20 residues. CDR3 sequence (DNA): TGTGCTCTTGGGGTTTCCACTATTCCTACGAAAGGACCGGCTACCGATAAACTCATCTTT. As protein: CALGVSTIPTKGPATDKLIF.